Listed here is a single T cell receptor beta chain. The antigen remains undetermined. The data originate from a study of T cell repertoires and HLA-DP antigens. Study overall: DNA input averaged approximately 0.2 ug in sorted CD137+CD4+ and 1,200 ng in pre-culture CD4+.

Findings and limits, study-wide: Previously undetected clones averaged about 37% and 47% against the two alleles respectively.

Method: immunoSEQ multiplex PCR; TCRdb's copy keeps in-frame clones and lacks some. This table holds about 89,000 clones, around nine tenths found once. The receptor's source is a man over 45 in good health and CMV-seronegative. The sequencing sample was made of CD4+ T cells from PBMCs.

CDR3 DNA: TGTGCCAGCAGCTTCACAGCTAACTATGGCTACACCTTC. Residues: CASSFTANYGYTF. V usage is TRBV7-9 and J usage is TRBJ1-2; D is unclear. The V gene lost 3 bases and the J gene lost 0 bases, with 5 bases spanning the gap. The CDR3 runs to 13 residues. The germline V gene encodes CDR1 SEHNR and CDR2 FQNEAQ (reference sequence).